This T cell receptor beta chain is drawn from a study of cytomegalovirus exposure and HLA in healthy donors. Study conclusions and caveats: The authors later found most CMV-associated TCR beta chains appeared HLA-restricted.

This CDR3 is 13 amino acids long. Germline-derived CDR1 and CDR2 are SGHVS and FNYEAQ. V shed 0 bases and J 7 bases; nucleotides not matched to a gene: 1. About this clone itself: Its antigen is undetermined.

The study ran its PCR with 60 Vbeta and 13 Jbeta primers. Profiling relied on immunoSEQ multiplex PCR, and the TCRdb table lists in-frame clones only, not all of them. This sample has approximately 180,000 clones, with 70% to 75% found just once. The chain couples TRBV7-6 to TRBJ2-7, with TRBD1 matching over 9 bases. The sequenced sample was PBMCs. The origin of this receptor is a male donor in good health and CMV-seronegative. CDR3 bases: TGTGCCAGCAGCTTAGCCGGGACAGGGGAGCAGTACTTC. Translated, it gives CASSLAGTGEQYF. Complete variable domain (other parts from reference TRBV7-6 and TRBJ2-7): GAGVSQSPRYKVTKRGQDVALRCDPISGHVSLYWYRQALGQGPEFLTYFNYEAQQDKSGLPNDRFSAERPEGSISTLTIQRTEQRDSAMYRCASSLAGTGEQYFGPGTRLTVT.